What follows are 25 T cell receptor beta chains derived from one specimen sequenced in a study of PD-1 blockade in classical Hodgkin lymphoma. Time point: cycle 4 day 1 (C4D1), after 6 weeks of nivolumab. Relapses following autologous stem cell transplantation were seen in all patients, with brentuximab vedotin exposure varying. Clones were read by immunoSEQ multiplex PCR, and TCRdb kept only the in-frame ones, dropping some. Counted here are approximately 39,000 clones, 77% occurring once; the ten biggest clones make up over 7.5%. The sample here was peripheral blood mononuclear cells (PBMCs), taken before the fourth cycle of nivolumab. These TCRs come from a human donor with classical Hodgkin lymphoma.

The count of this clone is one. The chain links TRBV4-3 to TRBJ1-4, with TRBD1 as a possible D gene (5 bases). Germline CDR1 LGHNA, CDR2 YSLEER. V shed 0 bases and J shed 8 bases, with 16 bases lying between them. The CDR3 sequence is 16 residues long. CDR3 sequence reads: CASSQEGGRDFEKLFF. The CDR3 DNA reads as TGCGCCAGCAGCCAAGAAGGTGGCAGGGATTTCGAAAAACTGTTTTTT.

The V gene is TRBV5-5, the J gene TRBJ1-6; 8 nucleotides line up with TRBD1. The CDR3 runs to 14 residues. CDR1 is SGHKS, CDR2 YYEKEE, per germline (reference sequence). The ends lost 0 bases at V and 7 bases at J; junction bases unmatched: 0. CDR3 nucleotide sequence: TGTGCCAGCAGCTTGGGGACAGGGAATTCACCCCTCCACTTT. Protein: CASSLGTGNSPLHF.

V and J are TRBV14 and TRBJ2-6; 10 bases agree with TRBD1. Germline V CDR1 and CDR2: SGHDN, FVKESK. The ends lost 6 bases at V and 0 bases at J; junction bases unmatched: 8. CDR3 size: 18 residues. The CDR3 bases are TGTGCCAGCAGTCGTGCCGGACAGGGGGGCTCTGGGGCCAACGTCCTGACTTTC. Its translation: CASSRAGQGGSGANVLTF.

This chain connects TRBV27 to TRBJ1-2; 7 bases fit TRBD1. The CDR3 is 15 amino acids. Germline CDR1 reads MNHEY; CDR2 reads SMNVEV (reference sequence). The junction had 12 bases not matched to a gene; V was cut back by 7 bases and J by 4 bases. CDR3 residues: CASTPFGGGLYGYTF. The CDR3 bases are TGTGCCAGCACCCCGTTTGGAGGGGGCCTCTATGGCTACACCTTC.

This clone was detected only a few times. The chain employs TRBV11-1 and TRBJ1-2; 7 nucleotides match TRBD1. Germline-derived CDR1 and CDR2 are SGHAT and FQDESV (reference sequence). The junction had 2 bases not matched to a gene; V was cut back by 1 base and J by 0 bases. The CDR3 sequence is 15 residues long. The CDR3 DNA reads as TGTGCCAGCAGCTTAGGGGGGACAGCTAACTATGGCTACACCTTC. Translating it yields CASSLGGTANYGYTF.

This chain joins TRBV9 and TRBJ1-5; D is unclear. This CDR3 is built from 17 residues. V was pared by 0 bases and J by 0 bases, with 13 bases between. CDR1 is SGDLS and CDR2 is YYNGEE in the germline V gene. This CDR3 is CASSVEWQLNSNQPQHF. CDR3 sequence (DNA): TGTGCCAGCAGCGTAGAGTGGCAGTTGAATAGCAATCAGCCCCAGCATTTT.

V gene TRBV7-9 combines with J gene TRBJ1-5; no clear D gene. The germline V and J ends were trimmed by 1 base and 4 bases, with 8 bases remaining between them. Germline lookup yields CDR1 SEHNR and CDR2 FQNEAQ (reference sequence). The CDR3 is 14 amino acids. As DNA, the CDR3 is TGTGCCAGCAGCTTAGGGCCAAATAATCAGCCCCAGCATTTT. This encodes CASSLGPNNQPQHF.

The chain has TRBV5-4 and TRBJ2-2, with 8 positions matching TRBD2. The junction had 5 bases not matched to a gene; V was cut back by 4 bases and J by 6 bases. Germline CDR1 and CDR2: SGHNT and YYREEE (reference sequence). The CDR3 consists of 14 residues. Here the CDR3 DNA reads TGTGCCAGCAGCCCGGGACTAGGGGCCGGGGAGCTGTTTTTT. It codes for CASSPGLGAGELFF. Full variable domain (rest looked up from reference TRBV5-4 and TRBJ2-2): ETGVTQSPTHLIKTRGQQVTLRCSSQSGHNTVSWYQQALGQGPQFIFQYYREEENGRGNFPPRFSGLQFPNYSSELNVNALELDDSALYLCASSPGLGAGELFFGEGSRLTVL.

This chain links TRBV29-1 with TRBJ2-3; a possible D gene is TRBD1 (6 bases). In germline, CDR1 is SQVTM, CDR2 ANQGSEA. Trimming left V 5 bases short and J 3 bases short, with 12 bases between. This CDR3 has 13 residues. This CDR3 is CSVRDTRTDTQYF. In nucleotides, the CDR3 is TGCAGCGTTAGGGACACCAGGACAGATACGCAGTATTTT.

This clone has a single count. The gene calls are TRBV6-5 and TRBJ1-4; D gene uncertain. CDR1 MNHEY and CDR2 SVGAGI come from the germline V gene. The CDR3 has 15 amino acids. Trimming took off 0 bases at V and 8 bases at J, with 13 bases between the two ends. The CDR3 DNA reads as TGTGCCAGCAGTTACTCCCCGGGGAGTGGAGAAAAACTGTTTTTT. Protein: CASSYSPGSGEKLFF.

The chain has TRBV10-2 and TRBJ2-3; D not resolved. V was shortened by 1 base and J by 3 bases, with 2 bases between the two germline ends. Germline assignment: CDR1 WSHSY and CDR2 SAAADI. The CDR3 runs to 12 residues. The CDR3 DNA sequence: TGCGCCAGCAGTGAGTATACAGATACGCAGTATTTT. This encodes CASSEYTDTQYF.

The V and J genes are TRBV7-6 and TRBJ2-1; 8 bases are shared with TRBD1. The CDR3 consists of 14 residues. V was clipped by 4 bases and J by 4 bases; unmatched bases: 3. The germline gives CDR1 SGHVS, CDR2 FNYEAQ. CDR3 in amino acids: CASSWGQAYNEQFF. As DNA, the CDR3 is TGTGCCAGCAGCTGGGGACAGGCGTACAATGAGCAGTTCTTC. Full variable domain (rest looked up from reference TRBV7-6 and TRBJ2-1): GAGVSQSPRYKVTKRGQDVALRCDPISGHVSLYWYRQALGQGPEFLTYFNYEAQQDKSGLPNDRFSAERPEGSISTLTIQRTEQRDSAMYRCASSWGQAYNEQFFGPGTRLTVL.

The V and J genes are TRBV7-9 and TRBJ1-3; tentatively, D is TRBD1 (6 bases). CDR1 and CDR2 from the germline V gene are SEHNR and FQNEAQ (reference sequence). V dropped 5 bases and J dropped 4 bases, with 18 bases sitting between them. The length of the CDR3 is 16 residues. The CDR3, as DNA: TGTGCCAGCAGCCCGAACCCTACAGGGTTAGGAAACACCATATATTTT. Translated, it gives CASSPNPTGLGNTIYF. The variable domain in full, with the rest retrieved from reference TRBV7-9 and TRBJ1-3, is DTGVSQNPRHKITKRGQNVTFRCDPISEHNRLYWYRQTLGQGPEFLTYFQNEAQLEKSRLLSDRFSAERPKGSFSTLEIQRTEQGDSAMYLCASSPNPTGLGNTIYFGEGSWLTVV.

This clone was seen a single time. This rearrangement joins TRBV4-1 to TRBJ2-3, with 14 nucleotides matching TRBD2. The CDR3 totals 19 residues. V lost 0 bases, J lost 2 bases, and 7 bases stayed unmatched. Germline loops: CDR1 MGHRA, CDR2 YSYEKL. CDR3: CASSQDPGLAGESTDTQYF. CDR3 coding DNA: TGCGCCAGCAGCCAAGATCCGGGACTAGCGGGGGAATCCACAGATACGCAGTATTTT.

This clone has only a few counts. This chain connects TRBV7-2 to TRBJ2-3; TRBD2 might be the D (5 bases). With 1 base removed from V and 2 bases from J, the gap between germline ends came to 13 bases. This CDR3 spans 16 amino acids. Germline CDR1 and CDR2: SGHTA and FQGNSA. The CDR3 DNA reads as TGTGCCAGCAGCTTAGGCCCCCTAGCACTCACAGATACGCAGTATTTT. This translates into CASSLGPLALTDTQYF.

This chain joins TRBV7-2 and TRBJ1-2, with a weak D call TRBD1 (5 bases). The ends were cut back, 5 bases at V and 2 bases at J, with 9 bases in the middle. This CDR3 has 13 amino acids. Germline V gene lookup returns CDR1 SGHTA and CDR2 FQGNSA. Here the CDR3 reads CASSPDKNYGYTF. CDR3 DNA sequence: TGTGCCAGCAGCCCGGACAAGAACTATGGCTACACCTTC.

This clone occurred once. The rearrangement uses TRBV7-9 and TRBJ2-3; a possible D gene is TRBD2 (7 bases). The germline V gene encodes CDR1 SEHNR and CDR2 FQNEAQ (reference sequence). V lost 0 bases to trimming and J lost 2 bases, with 15 bases between them. The CDR3 sequence is 17 residues long. The CDR3 spells CASSLAFRGANTDTQYF. The CDR3 DNA reads TGTGCCAGCAGCTTAGCTTTTCGGGGGGCCAACACAGATACGCAGTATTTT.

The chain uses TRBV4-2 and TRBJ1-2; no reliable D call. CDR1 LGHNA and CDR2 YNFKEQ come from the germline V gene. This CDR3 region has 15 residues. Trimming pared 0 bases from V and 4 bases from J, leaving 12 bases between. CDR3 region: CASSQEGSLFYGYTF. The CDR3 region has the DNA TGTGCCAGCAGCCAAGAAGGGAGCCTTTTCTATGGCTACACCTTC.

This clone was observed a handful of times. This chain uses TRBV19 with TRBJ1-5, with D unclear. This CDR3 comprises 14 residues. Germline V gene data show CDR1 as LNHDA and CDR2 as SQIVND (reference sequence). V was trimmed by 2 bases and J by 4 bases, leaving 9 bases between them. The CDR3 nucleotides are TGTGCCAGTAGTATAAAACGTGAAAATCAGCCCCAGCATTTT. Translating it yields CASSIKRENQPQHF.

This chain links TRBV28 with TRBJ2-1, with TRBD1 identical over 11 bases. This CDR3 has 15 amino acids. V trimming: 7 bases; J trimming: 7 bases; junction bases outside the gene matches: 9. Germline loops: CDR1 MDHEN, CDR2 SYDVKM. The CDR3 DNA reads TGTGCCAGCACCTTCGGGGGACAGGGGGGTAATGAGCAGTTCTTC. It translates to CASTFGGQGGNEQFF.

The rearrangement links TRBV6-6 to TRBJ1-5; D perhaps matches TRBD1 (6 bases). Trimming stripped 6 bases from V and 7 bases from J, with 13 bases between. Germline V gene lookup returns CDR1 MNHNY and CDR2 SVGAGI (reference sequence). The length of the CDR3 is 13 residues. The CDR3 nucleotides are TGTGCCAGCAGCCGGAACAGGGCCCAGCCCCAGCATTTT. This translates into CASSRNRAQPQHF.

The genes are TRBV18 and TRBJ2-6; D might be TRBD1 (6 bases). The germline V gene has CDR1 KGHSH and CDR2 LQKENI. The CDR3 consists of 18 residues. V dropped 1 base and J dropped 0 bases, with 13 bases sitting between them. CDR3 nucleotides: TGTGCCAGCTCACCACGACGACAGGCGAACTCTGGGGCCAACGTCCTGACTTTC. This sequence encodes CASSPRRQANSGANVLTF.

This clone was counted a few times. CDR3 region: CASSQDYNRGPSNYGYTF. The DNA for the CDR3 is TGTGCCAGCAGCCAAGATTATAACAGGGGGCCCTCTAACTATGGCTACACCTTC. The chain is built from TRBV4-2 and TRBJ1-2; 9 nucleotides line up with TRBD1. V gave up 0 bases and J gave up 0 bases; unmatched junction bases: 8. CDR1 LGHNA and CDR2 YNFKEQ come from the germline V gene. The CDR3 runs to 18 residues.

The chain carries TRBV6-5 and TRBJ1-1, with D perhaps matching TRBD1 (5 bases). The V end was cut by 5 bases, the J end by 5 bases, with 15 bases between. The CDR3 has 14 residues. Germline CDR1 reads MNHEY; CDR2 reads SVGAGI. CDR3 sequence reads: CASSGGVSGTEAFF. CDR3 bases: TGTGCCAGCAGTGGAGGGGTTTCGGGAACTGAAGCTTTCTTT.

J is TRBJ2-5 and V is TRBV7-9; D ambiguous. CDR1 is SEHNR, CDR2 FQNEAQ, per germline (reference sequence). V was pared by 2 bases and J by 5 bases, with 24 bases between. The CDR3 is 18 residues long. The chain's CDR3 is CASSLSFLHGNPGETQYF. The CDR3 DNA reads TGTGCCAGCAGCTTATCCTTCCTACACGGTAATCCTGGGGAGACCCAGTACTTC.